The source of this T cell receptor (beta chain) is a study of blood T cell repertoires in COVID-19. This table comes from immunoSEQ multiplex PCR, and its TCRdb copy is limited to in-frame clones, with some not included. This repertoire shows about 86,000 clones, over 70% found once; its top ten account for 25% to 40%. Germline V gives CDR1 LNHDA, CDR2 SQIVND (reference sequence). The V segment lost 8 bases and the J segment 1 base; nucleotides outside the gene matches: 10. This CDR3 is 15 amino acids long. The origin of this receptor is a woman aged 80 or over with active or convalescent COVID-19. The chain joins TRBV19 to TRBJ1-2, with TRBD1 matching 7 bases. The sample consisted of peripheral blood. The DNA of the CDR3 is TGTGCCAGTTCCGGACAGGCCAACCTTAACTATGGCTACACCTTC. Residues: CASSGQANLNYGYTF. Variable domain in full (rest from reference TRBV19 and TRBJ1-2): DGGITQSPKYLFRKEGQNVTLSCEQNLNHDAMYWYRQDPGQGLRLIYYSQIVNDFQKGDIAEGYSVSREKKESFPLTVTSAQKNPTAFYLCASSGQANLNYGYTFGSGTRLTVV.